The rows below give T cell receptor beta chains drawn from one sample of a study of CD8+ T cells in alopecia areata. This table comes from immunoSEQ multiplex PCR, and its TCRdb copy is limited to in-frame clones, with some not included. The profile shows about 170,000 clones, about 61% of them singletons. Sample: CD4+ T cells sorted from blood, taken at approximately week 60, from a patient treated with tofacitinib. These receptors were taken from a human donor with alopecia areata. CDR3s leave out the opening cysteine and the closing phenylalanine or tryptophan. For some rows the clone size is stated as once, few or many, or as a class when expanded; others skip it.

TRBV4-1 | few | ASSQVGGPSNQPQH
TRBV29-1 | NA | SARTSGSSYNEQF
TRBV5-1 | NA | ASSLGPGDYGYT
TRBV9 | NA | ASSVDHRSYEQY
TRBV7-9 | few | ASNFNQGLGYT
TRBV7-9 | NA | ASSSSPYEQY
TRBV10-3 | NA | AISEDGSYGYT
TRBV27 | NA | ASRTGYEQY
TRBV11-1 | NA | ASKGAGYNEQF
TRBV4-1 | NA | ASSQENDIYGYT
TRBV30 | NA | AWSVQGRQTYGYT
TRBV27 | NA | ASPDGGGGRIPPQH
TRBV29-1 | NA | SGDRGETEAF
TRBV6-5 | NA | ASAQGSTQY
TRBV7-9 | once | ASSFAGRFVDTQY
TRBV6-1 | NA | ASSEAGNEQY
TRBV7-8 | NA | ASSLGQVILQETQY
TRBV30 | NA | AWSGKNNQPQH
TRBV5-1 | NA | ASSLDRSYGYT
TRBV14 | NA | ASSQAPTEQY
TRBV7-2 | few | ASSLASEGGYYGYT
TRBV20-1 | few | SARGTVEAF
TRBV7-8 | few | ASSSRDRVFRSGELF
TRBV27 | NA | ASRGTAWTYEQY
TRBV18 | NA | ASSPPTGALETQY
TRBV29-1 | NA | SVGTSGVSTDTQY
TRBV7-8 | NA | ASSQTGSRAGELF
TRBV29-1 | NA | SVGLSETGGFSGANVLT
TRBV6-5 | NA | ASRSGSGINEQF
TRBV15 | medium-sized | ATSIRGGSETQY
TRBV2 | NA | ASKADYTDTQY
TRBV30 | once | AWNRALDQPQH
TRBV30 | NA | AWSRGERYT
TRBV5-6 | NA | ASSFPGQGTEQY
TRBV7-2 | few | ASSLGFPGGDIQY
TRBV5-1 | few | ASSLETGVNTGELF
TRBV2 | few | ASSPRTSGGVRAKNIQY
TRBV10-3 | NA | ASIPSMNTEAF
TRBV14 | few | ASSRTGITQETQY
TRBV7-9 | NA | ASSPHRGSPTSNYGYT
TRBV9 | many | ASSVHRGNSPLH
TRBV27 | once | ASSTRTGLQPQH
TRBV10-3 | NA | ATQSSGANVLT
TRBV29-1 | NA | SAGAGDLYEQY
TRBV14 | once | ASSQLGFEEKLF
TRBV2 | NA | ASSEFRLADYNEQF